Listed here are 30 T cell receptor beta chains from one sample, sequenced in a study of blood T cell repertoires in COVID-19. TCRdb's copy holds only in-frame clones and misses some; the assay was immunoSEQ multiplex PCR. The sample lists 350,000 to 450,000 clones, more than 70% seen once, with 2% to 2.5% in the top ten. Specimen: peripheral blood. The receptor source for this set is a woman aged 60 to 75 with COVID-19, enrolled during active disease.

The chain couples TRBV5-5 to TRBJ1-6; 8 nucleotides agree with TRBD1. Trimming at V came to 1 base and at J to 8 bases, leaving 11 bases not matched to a gene. The CDR3 is 17 amino acids. Per the germline V gene, CDR1 is SGHKS and CDR2 is YYEKEE (reference sequence). The CDR3 sequence is CASSLFVGQGSHSPLHF. CDR3 bases: TGTGCCAGCAGCTTGTTTGTAGGACAGGGCTCCCATTCACCCCTCCACTTT.

The J gene is TRBJ1-6, the V gene TRBV6-5; no firm D call. The ends were cut back, 0 bases at V and 4 bases at J, with 7 bases in the middle. The CDR3 sequence is 15 residues long. Looked up from germline, CDR1 is MNHEY and CDR2 is SVGAGI. The CDR3 region is CASSYSNQYNSPLHF. The CDR3 coding sequence is TGTGCCAGCAGTTACTCGAACCAGTATAATTCACCCCTCCACTTT.

This chain uses TRBV7-9 with TRBJ2-2; 7 bases align to TRBD2. This CDR3 has 17 amino acids. From germline, CDR1 is SEHNR and CDR2 FQNEAQ (reference sequence). V trimming: 0 bases; J trimming: 3 bases; junction bases outside the gene matches: 7. CDR3 amino acids: CASSLAAGGGYTGELFF. The CDR3 DNA follows: TGTGCCAGCAGCTTAGCCGCGGGCGGGGGATACACCGGGGAGCTGTTTTTT.

The chain joins TRBV5-4 to TRBJ2-6; unclear D gene. Trimming stripped 0 bases from V and 0 bases from J, with 7 bases between. This CDR3 comprises 16 residues. Germline assignment: CDR1 SGHNT and CDR2 YYREEE (reference sequence). The DNA of the CDR3 is TGTGCCAGCAGCTTGGTTTCCCTCTCTGGGGCCAACGTCCTGACTTTC. It is translated as CASSLVSLSGANVLTF.

This chain joins TRBV4-1 and TRBJ1-6; 10 bases are shared with TRBD1. The germline CDR1 and CDR2 sequences are MGHRA and YSYEKL. The J segment lost 7 bases and the V segment lost 3 bases, leaving 3 bases of the junction unmatched. The CDR3 loop spans 15 amino acids. The CDR3 loop is CASSQGTGDNSPLHF. In DNA form, the CDR3 reads TGCGCCAGCAGCCAGGGGACAGGGGACAATTCACCCCTCCACTTT.

This clone was seen only once. The chain carries TRBV5-1 and TRBJ1-2, with 10 nucleotides matching TRBD1. CDR3 length: 15 residues. V gave up 1 base and J gave up 2 bases; unmatched junction bases: 2. CDR1 and CDR2 (germline): SGHRS, YFSETQ. CDR3 protein: CASSLRGQGNYGYTF. CDR3 nucleotide sequence: TGCGCCAGCAGCTTGAGGGGACAGGGGAACTATGGCTACACCTTC.

This rearrangement joins TRBV19 to TRBJ2-7, with a possible D match to TRBD2 (5 bases). The V end was cut by 3 bases, the J end by 1 base, with 16 bases between. In germline, CDR1 is LNHDA, CDR2 SQIVND (reference sequence). The CDR3 covers 16 residues. The CDR3 sequence: CASSILRAGSSYEQYF. In DNA form, the CDR3 reads TGTGCCAGTAGTATCCTACGGGCGGGTTCTTCCTACGAGCAGTACTTC.

V and J are TRBV27 and TRBJ2-7, with a possible D match to TRBD1 (6 bases). CDR3 size: 13 residues. V was shortened by 6 bases and J by 0 bases, with 9 bases between the two germline ends. Germline V lookup: CDR1 MNHEY, CDR2 SMNVEV (reference sequence). In DNA, the CDR3 is TGTGCCAGCAGGAGGGGGTCCTCCTACGAGCAGTACTTC. It translates to CASRRGSSYEQYF.

The chain is built from TRBV6-2 or TRBV6-3 and TRBJ2-2; the D gene is possibly TRBD1 (6 bases). From germline, CDR1 is MNHEY and CDR2 SVGEGT. CDR3 length equals 15 residues. Trimming removed 0 bases at V and 1 base at J, with 6 bases between. The CDR3 nucleotides are TGTGCCAGCAGTTACTCGACAGGGAACACCGGGGAGCTGTTTTTT. It encodes CASSYSTGNTGELFF.

This chain uses TRBV7-8 with TRBJ1-2; D remains unclear. This CDR3 spans 14 amino acids. The germline CDR1 and CDR2 sequences are SGHVS and FQNEAQ. V was pared by 7 bases and J by 0 bases, with 12 bases between. The CDR3 sequence: CASTKLRTNYGYTF. In nucleotides, the CDR3 is TGTGCCAGCACCAAACTCAGGACTAACTATGGCTACACCTTC.

The J gene is TRBJ1-1, the V gene TRBV7-8; TRBD1 is a possible D gene (5 bases). The CDR3 covers 13 residues. Trimming removed 5 bases from V and 7 bases from J, with 14 bases in between. The germline CDR1 and CDR2 sequences are SGHVS and FQNEAQ. The CDR3 is CASSGGTGGEAFF. CDR3 DNA sequence: TGTGCCAGCAGCGGGGGTACGGGGGGTGAAGCTTTCTTT.

The genes are TRBV29-1 and TRBJ1-6, with D hard to call. Between the trimmed V and J ends, which lost 1 base and 5 bases, there was a span of 12 bases. Germline V gives CDR1 SQVTM, CDR2 ANQGSEA. There are 15 residues in the CDR3. As DNA, the CDR3 is TGCAGCGTTGAAGCTCGGGGTAACCATAATTCACCCCTCCACTTT. As protein: CSVEARGNHNSPLHF. The full variable domain, rest sourced from reference TRBV29-1 and TRBJ1-6, is SAVISQKPSRDICQRGTSLTIQCQVDSQVTMMFWYRQQPGQSLTLIATANQGSEATYESGFVIDKFPISRPNLTFSTLTVSNMSPEDSSIYLCSVEARGNHNSPLHFGNGTRLTVT.

This chain joins TRBV4-1 and TRBJ1-1, with D tentatively TRBD1 (5 bases). Germline V gene data show CDR1 as MGHRA and CDR2 as YSYEKL. CDR3 length: 14 residues. V dropped 4 bases and J dropped 1 base, with 10 bases sitting between them. CDR3 in DNA: TGCGCCAGCAGCCGTTATCAGGGGAACACTGAAGCTTTCTTT. Translated: CASSRYQGNTEAFF.

The V and J genes are TRBV6-1 and TRBJ2-6, with a tentative D call TRBD1 (6 bases). Trimming stripped 2 bases from V and 4 bases from J, with 9 bases between. Germline V gene lookup returns CDR1 MNHNS and CDR2 SASEGT. The CDR3 runs to 15 residues. The CDR3 protein is CASSEMGAGANVLTF. In DNA form, the CDR3 reads TGTGCCAGCAGTGAAATGGGGGCGGGGGCCAACGTCCTGACTTTC.

The chain joins TRBV28 to TRBJ2-3, with TRBD2 matching 8 bases. The ends lost 4 bases at V and 5 bases at J; junction bases unmatched: 8. Germline loops: CDR1 MDHEN, CDR2 SYDVKM. There are 15 residues in the CDR3. The CDR3 protein is CASSSRGGAIDTQYF. The CDR3 nucleotides are TGTGCCAGCAGTTCACGGGGGGGAGCCATAGATACGCAGTATTTT.

In its sample, this clone was seen once. The V and J genes are TRBV5-4 and TRBJ2-1; D unclear. V lost 2 bases, J lost 5 bases, and 5 bases lay in between. Germline V CDR1 and CDR2: SGHNT, YYREEE (reference sequence). This CDR3 is 12 amino acids long. CDR3 loop: CASSFGHNEQFF. CDR3 DNA sequence: TGTGCCAGCAGCTTTGGGCACAATGAGCAGTTCTTC.

This clone came up once. This chain uses TRBV15 with TRBJ2-3, with TRBD2 matching 7 bases. The trim removed 0 bases at V and 3 bases at J, leaving 15 bases unmatched. The V gene's germline CDR1 is LNHNV and CDR2 YYDKDF (reference sequence). The CDR3 sequence is 19 residues long. The CDR3 protein is CATSREGGMVRLATDTQYF. DNA for the CDR3: TGTGCCACCAGCAGAGAGGGGGGGATGGTGAGACTAGCAACAGATACGCAGTATTTT.

The rearrangement links TRBV19 to TRBJ1-5; 10 nucleotides align to TRBD1. The CDR3 is 16 residues long. Germline trimming cut 6 bases from V and 4 bases from J; bases unmatched to any gene: 9. CDR1 LNHDA and CDR2 SQIVND come from the germline V gene (reference sequence). CDR3 nucleotides: TGTGCCAGTAGGGACTGGGGGACAGGGGCTAATCAGCCCCAGCATTTT. It is translated as CASRDWGTGANQPQHF.

This clone was seen just once. The V gene is TRBV30, the J gene TRBJ1-1; D not resolved. Germline V gives CDR1 GTSNPN, CDR2 SVGIG (reference sequence). This CDR3 contains 13 residues. The V and J ends lost 2 bases and 1 base respectively, with 8 bases between them. The CDR3 sequence is CAWSLGTNTEAFF. The CDR3 nucleotides are TGTGCCTGGAGTCTAGGTACGAACACTGAAGCTTTCTTT. The variable domain in full, completed from reference TRBV30 and TRBJ1-1, reads SQTIHQWPATLVQPVGSPLSLECTVEGTSNPNLYWYRQAAGRGLQLLFYSVGIGQISSEVPQNLSASRPQDRQFILSSKKLLLSDSGFYLCAWSLGTNTEAFFGQGTRLTVV.

V usage is TRBV11-2 and J usage is TRBJ1-5; no reliable D call. CDR1 is SGHAT and CDR2 is FQNNGV in the germline V gene. Trimming took 5 bases from V and 6 from J, leaving 11 bases between them. The CDR3 has 13 residues. The CDR3: CASSLGSGQPQHF. The CDR3 coding sequence is TGTGCCAGCAGCCTAGGGTCAGGTCAGCCCCAGCATTTT.

V and J are TRBV10-3 and TRBJ1-1; TRBD1 matches 8 bases. J lost 1 base, V lost 4 bases, and 2 bases had no gene match. The CDR3 consists of 14 residues. The germline V gene encodes CDR1 ENHRY and CDR2 SYGVKD. CDR3 in amino acids: CAISGTGTNTEAFF. The CDR3, as DNA: TGTGCCATCAGTGGGACAGGGACGAACACTGAAGCTTTCTTT.

The rearrangement joins TRBV18 to TRBJ2-7, with D possibly TRBD1 on 6 matching bases. In germline, CDR1 is KGHSH, CDR2 LQKENI. The V end lost 0 bases, the J end lost 1 base, and 19 bases lay between the germline ends. This CDR3 spans 18 amino acids. CDR3 coding DNA: TGTGCCAGCTCACCACCGACCCACAGGGAACCCTATTCCTACGAGCAGTACTTC. Its translation: CASSPPTHREPYSYEQYF.

The chain is built from TRBV7-6 and TRBJ2-7, with 7 bases identical to TRBD2. V lost 2 bases, J lost 1 base, and 8 bases stayed unmatched. Per germline, CDR1 SGHVS and CDR2 FNYEAQ. This CDR3 has 16 residues. CDR3 sequence (DNA): TGTGCCAGCAGCTTAATTCAGCGGGGAGGGTCCTACGAGCAGTACTTC. Residues: CASSLIQRGGSYEQYF.

The chain is built from TRBV19 and TRBJ1-3; 9 nucleotides match TRBD1. J lost 5 bases, V lost 8 bases, and 10 bases had no gene match. There are 15 residues in the CDR3. Germline CDR1 and CDR2: LNHDA and SQIVND (reference sequence). The CDR3 DNA reads TGTGCCAGTTACAGGACCGGGACAGGGAGAAACACCATATATTTT. Translation gives CASYRTGTGRNTIYF. Full variable domain (rest looked up from reference TRBV19 and TRBJ1-3): DGGITQSPKYLFRKEGQNVTLSCEQNLNHDAMYWYRQDPGQGLRLIYYSQIVNDFQKGDIAEGYSVSREKKESFPLTVTSAQKNPTAFYLCASYRTGTGRNTIYFGEGSWLTVV.

V and J are TRBV6-1 and TRBJ1-2; D remains unclear. CDR3 length equals 13 residues. Trimming shortened V by 3 bases and J by 7 bases, and 12 bases separated the two germline ends. Germline V gene sequence: CDR1 MNHNS, CDR2 SASEGT. In DNA, the CDR3 is TGTGCCAGCAGTGAGGAGGGTATGGGTGGCTACACCTTC. Translation gives CASSEEGMGGYTF.

The gene calls are TRBV6-2 or TRBV6-3 and TRBJ2-2, with 8 positions matching TRBD2. The CDR3 covers 15 residues. Germline V gene data show CDR1 as MNHEY and CDR2 as SVGEGT. V shed 2 bases and J 4 bases; nucleotides not matched to a gene: 3. CDR3 protein: CASSYAGGFTGELFF. In DNA form, the CDR3 reads TGTGCCAGCAGTTACGCGGGGGGTTTCACCGGGGAGCTGTTTTTT.

The gene calls are TRBV5-5 and TRBJ1-3; the match to TRBD1 covers 8 bases. Germline trimming cut 3 bases from V and 4 bases from J; bases unmatched to any gene: 6. Germline V CDR1 and CDR2: SGHKS, YYEKEE (reference sequence). This CDR3 is built from 15 residues. The CDR3 is CASSSGTGTGNTIYF. The DNA for the CDR3 is TGTGCCAGCAGCTCCGGGACAGGCACCGGAAACACCATATATTTT.

The genes are TRBV7-3 and TRBJ2-2; tentatively, D is TRBD2 (5 bases). V lost 3 bases and J lost 1, with 6 bases in between. The CDR3 length is 14 residues. The germline V gene has CDR1 SGHTA and CDR2 FQGTGA. The CDR3 loop reads CASSFSGNTGELFF. DNA for the CDR3: TGTGCCAGCAGCTTCAGCGGGAACACCGGGGAGCTGTTTTTT.

The rearrangement uses TRBV10-3 and TRBJ1-5; perhaps TRBD1 as D (5 bases). Looked up from germline, CDR1 is ENHRY and CDR2 is SYGVKD. This CDR3 has 12 amino acids. Trimming pared 5 bases from V and 8 bases from J, leaving 10 bases between. The CDR3 loop is CAISTPGEPQHF. CDR3 DNA sequence: TGTGCCATCAGTACCCCGGGGGAGCCCCAGCATTTT.

The chain combines TRBV29-1 with TRBJ1-2; D is possibly TRBD1 (5 bases). Germline loops: CDR1 SQVTM, CDR2 ANQGSEA. The CDR3 sequence is 13 residues long. The V and J ends lost 5 bases and 1 base respectively, with 11 bases between them. The DNA of the CDR3 is TGCAGCGTTATCAGGGATCTTAACTATGGCTACACCTTC. Translated: CSVIRDLNYGYTF.